This TCR beta chain was sequenced during a study of cytomegalovirus exposure and HLA in healthy donors. Looking at the study overall: A subsequent analysis stated that the roughly 130 validation repertoires were run on the same platform as the approximately 700 first-cohort repertoires. Broader study findings: In the 95 to 150 validation repertoires, approximately 94% of cluster scores exceeded 0, per a later analysis. There were a few CMV-associated chains whose specificity for CMV antigens was confirmed in vitro. A list of more than 150 TCR beta chains associated with cytomegalovirus was given.

V was cut by 2 bases and J by 1 base, with 8 bases left in between. From germline, CDR1 is GTSNPN and CDR2 SVGIG (reference sequence). The CDR3 has 13 amino acids. Profiling relied on immunoSEQ multiplex PCR, and the TCRdb table lists in-frame clones only, not all of them. The table includes over 200,000 clones, around 78% detected once. A note on this clone: What it recognizes is unknown. This CDR3 is also generated by other DNA sequences in the sample.

V gene TRBV30 combines with J gene TRBJ2-5; tentatively, D is TRBD1 or TRBD2 (5 bases each). The sequenced material came from PBMCs. This clonotype was sampled from a woman between 18 and 29 years old in good health and CMV-seronegative. The DNA for the CDR3 is TGTGCCTGGAGTTTGGGGGTCCAAGAGACCCAGTACTTC. Protein product: CAWSLGVQETQYF.